Listed below are T cell receptor beta chains from one sample, sequenced in a study of cytomegalovirus exposure and HLA in healthy donors. Sequenced by immunoSEQ multiplex PCR; TCRdb stores in-frame clones only, minus some. The sample contains 100,000 or so clones, about 80% of which appear only once. Specimen: PBMCs. Receptors were obtained from a man aged 35 to 55 in good health and CMV-seronegative. Both conserved end residues are trimmed from each CDR3. Rows give clone size only sometimes, using once, few, many, or a class for an expanded clone.

TRBV30	-	AWSVREQGAGGYT
TRBV7-2	-	ASSAPRFRGEQF
TRBV5-6	-	ASSFWGGLSGTDTQY
TRBV7-2	few	ASSSTYGYT
TRBV11-2	-	ASSSEQGQPQH
TRBV6-5	-	ASNQRSDTGELF
TRBV6-5	-	ASSPWRVGQPQH
TRBV5-4	-	ASSLPLGSYNEQF
TRBV11-2	-	ASSLDRSAYGYT
TRBV5-6	-	ASSLYGSNQPQH
TRBV27	-	ASSFHGTDTQY
TRBV7-6	-	ASSGEGVTTDTQY
TRBV25-1	-	ASSGSAKGPGEGYT
TRBV15	once	ATSRAPAGAYNEQF
TRBV5-1	-	ASRPDSGPNEKLF
TRBV6-5	many	ASSYPSGAGGDTQY
TRBV10-1	-	ASSDFNTGELF
TRBV4-2	-	ASSQESGGGAGDEQF
TRBV2	-	ASSDPTTYGYT
TRBV7-8	once	ASSLSGSNDGYT
TRBV27	once	ASSLAGQGAGEAF
TRBV5-4	-	ASSRRQGAGTGELF
TRBV9	-	ASSVRLQGSPLH
TRBV19	-	ASSIGAGGLDEQF
TRBV5-1	few	ASRLGLADNEQF
TRBV7-2	-	ASSRGTSGGADTQY
TRBV7-9	-	ASSPPYTEAF
TRBV7-3	-	ASSRAGAITDTQY
TRBV2	-	ASSEPVGHTIY
TRBV6-5	-	ASSYSDRSRYEQY
TRBV7-9	-	ASRFDRGRDNSPLH
TRBV30	once	AWGTSGGL
TRBV9	-	ASSSDRQGGIGQPQH
TRBV7-4	-	ASSRRDRGHKGSGYT
TRBV7-2	-	ASSLDRDSGNTIY
TRBV11-3	-	ASSLSWGTTQETQY
TRBV5-8	-	ASSSPGGSWKNEAF
TRBV19	-	ASSPSDRNEKLF
TRBV4-3	-	ASSHVGRENTEAF
TRBV6-6	-	ASSYGQANEKLF
TRBV29-1	-	SVEYRQEETQY
TRBV4-1	-	ASSQGTGVGTDTQY
TRBV11-3	-	ASSFVLSDNYGYT
TRBV5-1	once	ASSSPGQEQY
TRBV7-2	-	ASSEGGDQY